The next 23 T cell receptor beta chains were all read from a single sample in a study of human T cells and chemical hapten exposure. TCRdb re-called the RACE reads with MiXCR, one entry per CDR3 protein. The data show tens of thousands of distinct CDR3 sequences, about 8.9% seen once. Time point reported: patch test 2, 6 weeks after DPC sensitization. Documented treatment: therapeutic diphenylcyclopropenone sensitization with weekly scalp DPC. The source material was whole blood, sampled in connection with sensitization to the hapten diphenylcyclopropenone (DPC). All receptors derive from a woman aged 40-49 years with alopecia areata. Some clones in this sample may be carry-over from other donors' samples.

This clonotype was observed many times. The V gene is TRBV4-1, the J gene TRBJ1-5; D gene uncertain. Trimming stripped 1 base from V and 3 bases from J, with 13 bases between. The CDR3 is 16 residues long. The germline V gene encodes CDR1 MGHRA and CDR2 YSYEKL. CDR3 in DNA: TGCGCCAGCAGCCAAGCAAGTCCGAATCTCAATCAGCCCCAGCATTTT. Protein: CASSQASPNLNQPQHF.

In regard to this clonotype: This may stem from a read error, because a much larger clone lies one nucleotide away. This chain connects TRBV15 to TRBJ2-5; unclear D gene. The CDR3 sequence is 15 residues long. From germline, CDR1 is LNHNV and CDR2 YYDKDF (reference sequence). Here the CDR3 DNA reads TGTGCCACCAGCAGGCCGTCTATTCGAGGAGAGACCCAGTGCTTC. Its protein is CATSRPSIRGETQCF.

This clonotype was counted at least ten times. This chain's CDR3 is CASSPWSPGHPGYTF. The CDR3 nucleotides are TGTGCCAGCAGCCCTTGGAGCCCGGGACACCCTGGCTACACCTTC. The chain is built from TRBV5-8 and TRBJ1-2, with D perhaps TRBD1 (6 bases). Trimming removed 4 bases at V and 7 bases at J, with 20 bases between. The CDR3 contains 15 residues. Germline CDR1 SGHTS, CDR2 YDEGEE.

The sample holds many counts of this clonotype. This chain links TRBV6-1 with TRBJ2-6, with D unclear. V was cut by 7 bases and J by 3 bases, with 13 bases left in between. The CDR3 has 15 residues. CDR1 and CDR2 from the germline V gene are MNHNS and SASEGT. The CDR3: CASIFLPDGANVLTF. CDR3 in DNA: TGTGCCAGCATTTTCCTCCCTGATGGGGCCAACGTCCTGACTTTC.

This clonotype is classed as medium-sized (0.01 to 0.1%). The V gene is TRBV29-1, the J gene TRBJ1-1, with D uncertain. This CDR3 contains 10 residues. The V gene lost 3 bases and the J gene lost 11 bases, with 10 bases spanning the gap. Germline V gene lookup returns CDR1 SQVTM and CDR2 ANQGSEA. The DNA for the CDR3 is TGCAGCGTTGATATACAGAGGGCTTTCTTT. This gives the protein CSVDIQRAFF.

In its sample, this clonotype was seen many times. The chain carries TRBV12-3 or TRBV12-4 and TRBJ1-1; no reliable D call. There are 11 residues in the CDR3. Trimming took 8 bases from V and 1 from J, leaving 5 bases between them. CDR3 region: CASGPNTEAFF. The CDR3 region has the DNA TGTGCCAGCGGGCCGAACACTGAAGCTTTCTTT.

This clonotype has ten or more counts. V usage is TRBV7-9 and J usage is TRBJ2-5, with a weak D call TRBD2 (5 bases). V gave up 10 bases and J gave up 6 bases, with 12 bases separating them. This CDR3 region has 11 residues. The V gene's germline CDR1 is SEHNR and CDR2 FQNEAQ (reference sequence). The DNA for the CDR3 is TGTGCCATCGAGACCGGGAAGACCCAGTACTTC. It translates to CAIETGKTQYF.

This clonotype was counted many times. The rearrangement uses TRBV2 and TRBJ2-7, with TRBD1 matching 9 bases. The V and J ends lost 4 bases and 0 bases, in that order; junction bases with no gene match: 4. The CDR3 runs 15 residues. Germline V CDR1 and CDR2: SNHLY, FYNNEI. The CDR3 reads CASSGGTGLSYEQYF. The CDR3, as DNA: TGTGCCAGCAGTGGCGGGACAGGGCTCTCCTACGAGCAGTACTTC.

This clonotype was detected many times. The CDR3 region has the DNA TGTGCCTGGAGTGTGCTAGCGGGGGTCACAGATACGCAGTATTTT. Translation: CAWSVLAGVTDTQYF. This sequence joins TRBV30 and TRBJ2-3; 10 nucleotides line up with TRBD2. Germline V CDR1 and CDR2: GTSNPN, SVGIG (reference sequence). The J segment lost 2 bases and the V segment lost 0 bases, leaving 2 bases of the junction unmatched. The CDR3 totals 15 residues. The full variable domain, its missing parts supplied by reference TRBV30 and TRBJ2-3, is SQTIHQWPATLVQPVGSPLSLECTVEGTSNPNLYWYRQAAGRGLQLLFYSVGIGQISSEVPQNLSASRPQDRQFILSSKKLLLSDSGFYLCAWSVLAGVTDTQYFGPGTRLTVL.

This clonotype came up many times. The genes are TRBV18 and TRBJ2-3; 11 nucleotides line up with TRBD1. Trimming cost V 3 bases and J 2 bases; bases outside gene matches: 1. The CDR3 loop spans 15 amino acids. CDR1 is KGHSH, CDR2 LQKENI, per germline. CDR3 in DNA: TGTGCCAGCTCACCGGACAGGGGGCCCACAGATACGCAGTATTTT. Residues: CASSPDRGPTDTQYF.

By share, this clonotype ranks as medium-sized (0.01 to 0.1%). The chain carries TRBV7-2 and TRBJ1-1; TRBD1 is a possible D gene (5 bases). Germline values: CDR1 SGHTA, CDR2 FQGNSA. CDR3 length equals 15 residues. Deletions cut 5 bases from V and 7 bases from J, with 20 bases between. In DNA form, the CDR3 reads TGTGCCAGCAGCCTCTCAGGCGGGACGAAATATGAAGCTTTCTTT. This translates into CASSLSGGTKYEAFF. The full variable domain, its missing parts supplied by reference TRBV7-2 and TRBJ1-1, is GAGVSQSPSNKVTEKGKDVELRCDPISGHTALYWYRQSLGQGLEFLIYFQGNSAPDKSGLPSDRFSAERTGGSVSTLTIQRTQQEDSAVYLCASSLSGGTKYEAFFGQGTRLTVV.

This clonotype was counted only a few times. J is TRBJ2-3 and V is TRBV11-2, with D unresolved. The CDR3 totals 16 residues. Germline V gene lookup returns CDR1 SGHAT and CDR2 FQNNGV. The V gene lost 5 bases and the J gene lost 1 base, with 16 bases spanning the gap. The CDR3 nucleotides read TGTGCCAGCAGCCCCGGATACAGAGCCGGCACAGATACGCAGTATTTT. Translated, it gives CASSPGYRAGTDTQYF.

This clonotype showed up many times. This chain's CDR3 is CASRLQHPGAGELFF. DNA for the CDR3: TGTGCCAGCAGACTACAACATCCCGGCGCCGGGGAGCTGTTTTTT. This sequence joins TRBV7-8 and TRBJ2-2; D gene ambiguous. The CDR3 extends over 15 amino acids. CDR1 and CDR2 (germline): SGHVS, FQNEAQ. V was shortened by 6 bases and J by 6 bases, with 17 bases between the two germline ends.

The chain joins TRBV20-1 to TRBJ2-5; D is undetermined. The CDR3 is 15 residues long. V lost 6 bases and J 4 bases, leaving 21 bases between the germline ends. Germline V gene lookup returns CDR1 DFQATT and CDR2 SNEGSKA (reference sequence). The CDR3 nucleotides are TGCAGTGCCCCTATAGATGAGGAATCAGTAGAGACCCAGTACTTC. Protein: CSAPIDEESVETQYF.

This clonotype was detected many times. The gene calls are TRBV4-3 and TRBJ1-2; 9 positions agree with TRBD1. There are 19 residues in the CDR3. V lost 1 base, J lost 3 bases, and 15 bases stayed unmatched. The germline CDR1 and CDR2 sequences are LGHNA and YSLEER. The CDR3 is CASSQVKSQGQGLDYGYTF. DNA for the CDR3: TGCGCCAGCAGCCAAGTAAAGAGTCAGGGACAGGGTCTAGACTATGGCTACACCTTC.

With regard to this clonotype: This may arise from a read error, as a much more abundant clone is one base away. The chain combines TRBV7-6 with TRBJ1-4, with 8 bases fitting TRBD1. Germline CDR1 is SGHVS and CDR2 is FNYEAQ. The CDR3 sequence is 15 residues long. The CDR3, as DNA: TGTGCCAGAAGCTCCGGGACAGGAGACAATGAAAAACTGTTTTTT. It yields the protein CARSSGTGDNEKLFF. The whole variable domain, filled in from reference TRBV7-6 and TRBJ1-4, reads GAGVSQSPRYKVTKRGQDVALRCDPISGHVSLYWYRQALGQGPEFLTYFNYEAQQDKSGLPNDRFSAERPEGSISTLTIQRTEQRDSAMYRCARSSGTGDNEKLFFGSGTQLSVL.

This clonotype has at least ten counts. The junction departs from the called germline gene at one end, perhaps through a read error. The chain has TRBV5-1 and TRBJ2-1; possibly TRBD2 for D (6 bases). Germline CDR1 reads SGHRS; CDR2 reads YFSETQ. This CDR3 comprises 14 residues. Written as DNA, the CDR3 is TGCGCCAGCAGCTTGGGGGACTCCCACAATGAGCAGTTCTTC. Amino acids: CASSLGDSHNEQFF.

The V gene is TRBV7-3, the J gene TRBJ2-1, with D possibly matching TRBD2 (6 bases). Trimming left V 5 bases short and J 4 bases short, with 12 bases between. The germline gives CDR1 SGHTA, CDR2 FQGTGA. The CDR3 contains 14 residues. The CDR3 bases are TGTGCCAGCAGCCAGGACGGGGGTTACAATGAGCAGTTCTTC. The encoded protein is CASSQDGGYNEQFF.

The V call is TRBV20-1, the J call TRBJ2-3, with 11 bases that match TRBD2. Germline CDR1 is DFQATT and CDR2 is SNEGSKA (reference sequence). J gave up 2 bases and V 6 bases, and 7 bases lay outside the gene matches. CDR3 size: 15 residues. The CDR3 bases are TGCAGTGCCCTGTCGGGACTAGCGGTCACAGATACGCAGTATTTT. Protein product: CSALSGLAVTDTQYF.

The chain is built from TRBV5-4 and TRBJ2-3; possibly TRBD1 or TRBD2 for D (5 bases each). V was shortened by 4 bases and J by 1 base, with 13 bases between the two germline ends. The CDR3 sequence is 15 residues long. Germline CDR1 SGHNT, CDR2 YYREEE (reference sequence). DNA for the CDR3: TGTGCCAGCAGCGGGACGGGCCTACGCACAGATACGCAGTATTTT. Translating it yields CASSGTGLRTDTQYF.

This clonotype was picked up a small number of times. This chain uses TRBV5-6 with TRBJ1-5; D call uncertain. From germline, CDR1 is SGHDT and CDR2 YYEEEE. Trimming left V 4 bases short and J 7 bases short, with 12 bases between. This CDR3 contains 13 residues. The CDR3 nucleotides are TGTGCCAGCAGCGCCCGACCAGGACAGCCCCAGCATTTT. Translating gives CASSARPGQPQHF.

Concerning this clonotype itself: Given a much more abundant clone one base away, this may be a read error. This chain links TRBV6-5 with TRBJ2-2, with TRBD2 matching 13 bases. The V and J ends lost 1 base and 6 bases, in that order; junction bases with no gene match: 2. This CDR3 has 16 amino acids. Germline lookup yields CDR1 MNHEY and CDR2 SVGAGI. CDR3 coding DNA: TGTGCCAGCAGTTACTGGACTAGCGGGGGCCCCGGGGAGCTGTTTTTT. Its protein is CASSYWTSGGPGELFF.

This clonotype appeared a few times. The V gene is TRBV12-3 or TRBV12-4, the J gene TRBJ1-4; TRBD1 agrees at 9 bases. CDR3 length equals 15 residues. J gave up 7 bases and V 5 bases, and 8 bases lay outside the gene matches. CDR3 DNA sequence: TGTGCCAGCAGTGACTCGGACAGGGGCGGTGAAAAACTGTTTTTT. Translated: CASSDSDRGGEKLFF.